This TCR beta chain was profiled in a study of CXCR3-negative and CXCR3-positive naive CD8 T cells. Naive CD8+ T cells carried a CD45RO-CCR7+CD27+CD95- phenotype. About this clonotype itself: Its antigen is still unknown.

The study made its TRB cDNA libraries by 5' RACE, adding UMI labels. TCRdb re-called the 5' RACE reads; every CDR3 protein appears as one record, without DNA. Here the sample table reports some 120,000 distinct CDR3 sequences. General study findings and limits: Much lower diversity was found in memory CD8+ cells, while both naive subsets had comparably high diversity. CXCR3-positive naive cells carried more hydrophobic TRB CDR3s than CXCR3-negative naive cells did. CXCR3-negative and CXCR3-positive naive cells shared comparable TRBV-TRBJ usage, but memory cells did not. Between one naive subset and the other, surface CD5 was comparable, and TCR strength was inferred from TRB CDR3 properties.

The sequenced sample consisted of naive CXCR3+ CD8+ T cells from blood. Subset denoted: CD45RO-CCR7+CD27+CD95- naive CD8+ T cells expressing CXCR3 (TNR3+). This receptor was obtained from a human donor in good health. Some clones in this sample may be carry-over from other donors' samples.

The CDR3 is CSARDPGGQPQHF. The chain couples TRBV20-1 to TRBJ1-5; TCRdb lists TRBD1, though no DNA is available to test this call. This CDR3 is 13 amino acids long. The germline V gene has CDR1 DFQATT and CDR2 SNEGSKA (reference sequence).